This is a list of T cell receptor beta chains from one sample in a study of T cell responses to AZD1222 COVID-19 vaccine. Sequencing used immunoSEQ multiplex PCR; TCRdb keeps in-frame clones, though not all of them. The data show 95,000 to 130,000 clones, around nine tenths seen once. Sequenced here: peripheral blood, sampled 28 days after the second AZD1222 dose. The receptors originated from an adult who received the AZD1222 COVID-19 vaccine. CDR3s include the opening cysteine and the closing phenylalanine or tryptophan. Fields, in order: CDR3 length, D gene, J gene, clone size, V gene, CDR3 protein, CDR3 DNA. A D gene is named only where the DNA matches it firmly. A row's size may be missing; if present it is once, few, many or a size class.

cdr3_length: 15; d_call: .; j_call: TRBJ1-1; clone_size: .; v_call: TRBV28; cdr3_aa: CASSLSGVMNTEAFF; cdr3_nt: TGTGCCAGCAGTTTGAGCGGAGTTATGAACACTGAAGCTTTCTTT
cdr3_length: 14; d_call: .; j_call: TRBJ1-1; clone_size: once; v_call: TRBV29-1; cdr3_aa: CSVGGWGVNTEAFF; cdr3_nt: TGCAGCGTTGGGGGTTGGGGGGTGAACACTGAAGCTTTCTTT
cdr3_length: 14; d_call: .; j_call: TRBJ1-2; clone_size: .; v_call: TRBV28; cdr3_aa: CASSLGREVYGYTF; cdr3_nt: TGTGCCAGCAGTTTAGGAAGGGAAGTCTATGGCTACACCTTC
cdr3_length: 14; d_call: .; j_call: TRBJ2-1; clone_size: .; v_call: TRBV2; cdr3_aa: CASSEDQGYNEQFF; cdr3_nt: TGTGCCAGCAGTGAAGATCAGGGTTACAATGAGCAGTTCTTC
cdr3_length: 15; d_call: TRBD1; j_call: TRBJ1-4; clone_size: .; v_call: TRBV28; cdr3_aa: CASSASTGPNEKLFF; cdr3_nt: TGTGCCAGCAGTGCATCGACAGGGCCTAATGAAAAACTGTTTTTT
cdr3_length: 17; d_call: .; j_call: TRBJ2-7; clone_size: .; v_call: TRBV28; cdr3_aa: CASSQWGTPRYSYEQYF; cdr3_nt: TGTGCCAGCTCACAATGGGGGACGCCTAGGTACTCCTACGAGCAGTACTTC
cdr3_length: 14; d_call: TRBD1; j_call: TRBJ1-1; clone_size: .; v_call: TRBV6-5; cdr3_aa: CASSSGQMNTEAFF; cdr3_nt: TGTGCCAGCAGCTCGGGACAGATGAACACTGAAGCTTTCTTT
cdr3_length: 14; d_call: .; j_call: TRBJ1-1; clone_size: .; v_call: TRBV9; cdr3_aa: CASSASGRRSGAFF; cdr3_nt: TGTGCCAGCAGCGCATCCGGGAGGAGATCCGGAGCTTTCTTT
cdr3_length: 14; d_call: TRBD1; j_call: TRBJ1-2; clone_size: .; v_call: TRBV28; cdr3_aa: CASSFTGANYGYTF; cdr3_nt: TGTGCCAGCAGTTTTACAGGGGCTAACTATGGCTACACCTTC
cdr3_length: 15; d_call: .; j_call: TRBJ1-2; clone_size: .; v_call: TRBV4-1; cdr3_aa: CASSPRDNSNYGYTF; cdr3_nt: TGCGCCAGCAGCCCCCGGGACAACTCAAACTATGGCTACACCTTC
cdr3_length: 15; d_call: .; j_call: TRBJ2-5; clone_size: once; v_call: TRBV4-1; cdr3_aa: CASSPGWAKQETQYF; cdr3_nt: TGCGCCAGCAGCCCGGGTTGGGCGAAACAAGAGACCCAGTACTTC
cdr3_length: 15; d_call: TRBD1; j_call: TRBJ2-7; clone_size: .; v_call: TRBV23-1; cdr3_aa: CASSKQDRGRYEQYF; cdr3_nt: TGCGCCAGCAGTAAACAGGACAGGGGGCGATACGAGCAGTACTTC
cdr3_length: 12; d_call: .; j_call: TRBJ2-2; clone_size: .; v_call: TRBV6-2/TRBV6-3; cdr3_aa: CASSWLGGELFF; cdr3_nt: TGTGCCAGCAGTTGGTTGGGCGGGGAGCTGTTTTTT
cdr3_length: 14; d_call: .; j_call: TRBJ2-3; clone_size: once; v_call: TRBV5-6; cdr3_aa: CASSLVAGTDTQYF; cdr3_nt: TGTGCCAGCAGCCTGGTTGCCGGCACAGATACGCAGTATTTT
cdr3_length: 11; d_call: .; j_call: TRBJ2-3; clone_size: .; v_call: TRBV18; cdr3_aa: CASSPTETQYF; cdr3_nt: TGTGCCAGCTCACCGACAGAAACGCAGTATTTT
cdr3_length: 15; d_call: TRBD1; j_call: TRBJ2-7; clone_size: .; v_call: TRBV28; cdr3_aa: CASSPRDRGPDEQYF; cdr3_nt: TGTGCCAGCAGCCCACGGGACAGGGGGCCTGACGAGCAGTACTTC
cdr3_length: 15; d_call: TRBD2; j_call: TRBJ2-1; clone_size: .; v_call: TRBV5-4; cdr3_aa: CASSPGLAAYNEQFF; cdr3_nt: TGTGCCAGCAGCCCGGGACTAGCAGCCTACAATGAGCAGTTCTTC
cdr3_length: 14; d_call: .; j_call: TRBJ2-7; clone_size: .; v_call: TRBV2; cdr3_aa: CASRPTTGGGVIYF; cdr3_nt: TGTGCCAGCAGGCCCACGACGGGGGGCGGTGTCATATACTTC